The 10 T cell receptor beta chains presented below share a single source sample, sequenced in a study of blood T cell repertoires in COVID-19. The protocol was immunoSEQ multiplex PCR, while the TCRdb copy is restricted to in-frame clones and leaves out a portion. The data contain under 500,000 clones, 80% to 90% of them singletons. Specimen: peripheral blood. The source of these receptors is a woman aged 25 to 39 with acute or convalescent COVID-19.

The J gene is TRBJ2-5, the V gene TRBV7-6, with D possibly matching TRBD2 (6 bases). V dropped 7 bases and J dropped 1 base, with 19 bases sitting between them. Per germline, CDR1 SGHVS and CDR2 FNYEAQ. The CDR3 is 16 residues long. CDR3 DNA sequence: TGTGCCAGCATCTCGGAGGGGCAGGGTATCCAAGAGACCCAGTACTTC. It specifies CASISEGQGIQETQYF.

This chain links TRBV6-2 or TRBV6-3 with TRBJ1-1; a possible D gene is TRBD1 (6 bases). Trimming pared 5 bases from V and 6 bases from J, leaving 13 bases between. Germline V gene sequence: CDR1 MNHEY, CDR2 SVGEGT. The CDR3 loop spans 13 amino acids. The CDR3 DNA is TGTGCCAGCAGTCTCACAGGGATCTCTGAAGCTTTCTTT. It yields the protein CASSLTGISEAFF.

J is TRBJ1-4 and V is TRBV11-2; a weak D match, TRBD1 (5 bases). The CDR3 loop spans 17 amino acids. Trimming took off 5 bases at V and 3 bases at J, with 19 bases between the two ends. The germline CDR1 and CDR2 sequences are SGHAT and FQNNGV. This CDR3 reads CASSSSGGGGPNEKLFF. CDR3 in DNA: TGTGCCAGCAGCAGTAGCGGCGGGGGAGGACCTAATGAAAAACTGTTTTTT.

About this clone itself: Other DNA sequences in the same sample also yield this CDR3. The chain combines TRBV5-1 with TRBJ2-1; D might be TRBD2 (6 bases). CDR1 is SGHRS, CDR2 YFSETQ, per germline. V was trimmed by 3 bases and J by 4 bases, leaving 17 bases between them. The CDR3 is 16 residues long. The CDR3 DNA is TGCGCCAGCAGCTCCGGGACTTCCAACCTTTACAATGAGCAGTTCTTC. Amino acid sequence: CASSSGTSNLYNEQFF.

Remarks on this clone: Other DNA sequences in this specimen translate into the identical CDR3. The chain links TRBV5-5 to TRBJ2-7; 10 nucleotides match TRBD2. Germline V CDR1 and CDR2: SGHKS, YYEKEE (reference sequence). This CDR3 has 16 residues. Trimming took 1 base from V and 0 from J; bases not matched to a gene: 4. In nucleotides, the CDR3 is TGTGCCAGCAGCTTGCGGCTAGCGGGGGACTCCTACGAGCAGTACTTC. Translating gives CASSLRLAGDSYEQYF.

The gene calls are TRBV7-9 and TRBJ1-5; D remains unclear. Trimming stripped 1 base from V and 9 bases from J, with 7 bases between. Germline CDR1 reads SEHNR; CDR2 reads FQNEAQ (reference sequence). The CDR3 spans 12 residues. CDR3 coding DNA: TGTGCCAGCAGCTTAGGGGCCGGGCCCCAGCATTTT. This translates into CASSLGAGPQHF.

In this sample, this clone turned up a few times. J is TRBJ2-1 and V is TRBV10-3; 8 nucleotides match TRBD1. V shed 10 bases and J 3 bases; nucleotides not matched to a gene: 8. Germline V gene sequence: CDR1 ENHRY, CDR2 SYGVKD. This CDR3 is 14 amino acids long. The CDR3 DNA reads as TGTGCCACTCAGACAGGGGAAAGCTACAATGAGCAGTTCTTC. Residues: CATQTGESYNEQFF.

This clone was counted only a few times. This chain uses TRBV7-8 with TRBJ1-1; D gene unclear. Trimming took 5 bases from V and 7 from J, leaving 11 bases between them. The CDR3 loop spans 12 amino acids. Germline values: CDR1 SGHVS, CDR2 FQNEAQ. The CDR3, as DNA: TGTGCCAGCAGCCGTAACATACGTGAAGCTTTCTTT. Protein sequence: CASSRNIREAFF.

The J gene is TRBJ2-1, the V gene TRBV9; the D is unclear. There are 14 residues in the CDR3. Germline lookup yields CDR1 SGDLS and CDR2 YYNGEE. Trimming removed 0 bases at V and 5 bases at J, with 9 bases between. The CDR3 sequence: CASSVGQDNNEQFF. In DNA form, the CDR3 reads TGTGCCAGCAGCGTAGGCCAGGATAACAATGAGCAGTTCTTC.

The chain joins TRBV19 to TRBJ1-1; TRBD1 matches 8 bases. V was pared by 5 bases and J by 6 bases, with 11 bases of the junction left unmatched. The CDR3 is 15 residues long. CDR1 LNHDA and CDR2 SQIVND come from the germline V gene (reference sequence). The CDR3, as DNA: TGTGCCAGTAGTCCTTCTCGACAGGGGAGGGCTGAAGCTTTCTTT. Protein sequence: CASSPSRQGRAEAFF.